These 7 T cell receptor beta chains came from one sample sequenced in a study of long-term antiretroviral therapy in people with HIV. With survey level as its setting, the immunoSEQ assay was v3.0. Libraries were prepared by immunoSEQ multiplex PCR; TCRdb keeps only in-frame clonotypes and omits some of them. In the table there are 25,000 to 35,000 clones, 95% of which are singletons. The specimen comprised unsorted PBMCs, sampled 5.3 years after starting antiretroviral therapy. The receptors stem from a man aged 50-60 years with HIV.

The genes are TRBV14 and TRBJ1-2; TRBD1 matches at 8 bases. Germline CDR1 reads SGHDN; CDR2 reads FVKESK. The CDR3 has 15 amino acids. V lost 0 bases and J lost 4; bases outside the gene matches: 4. The CDR3 is CASSQDFGQGYGYTF. Here the CDR3 DNA reads TGTGCCAGCAGCCAAGATTTCGGACAGGGCTATGGCTACACCTTC.

The chain carries TRBV6-4 and TRBJ2-2; 7 positions agree with TRBD1. V was pared by 3 bases and J by 7 bases, with 8 bases of the junction left unmatched. CDR1 and CDR2 from the germline V gene are MRHNA and SNTAGT. The CDR3 has 15 residues. CDR3 DNA sequence: TGTGCCAGCAGTGAGAGTAGGGGGCGCCTCGGGGAGCTGTTTTTT. Its protein product is CASSESRGRLGELFF.

The genes are TRBV6-5 and TRBJ2-1, with TRBD1 matching 7 bases. Germline V gene lookup returns CDR1 MNHEY and CDR2 SVGAGI. The CDR3 totals 13 residues. Losses at the gene ends were 8 bases for V and 5 bases for J; bases not matched to a gene: 6. The CDR3 sequence: CASVGTANNEQFF. In DNA form, the CDR3 reads TGTGCCAGCGTCGGGACAGCCAACAATGAGCAGTTCTTC.

The chain links TRBV5-1 to TRBJ2-7, with 9 bases that match TRBD1. The CDR3 has 17 residues. Trimming took 0 bases from V and 0 from J; bases not matched to a gene: 7. Germline assignment: CDR1 SGHRS and CDR2 YFSETQ. The CDR3 here is CASSLGGQGVLSYEQYF. The CDR3 DNA is TGCGCCAGCAGCTTGGGGGGACAGGGCGTCCTCTCCTACGAGCAGTACTTC. Full variable domain (remainder filled in from reference TRBV5-1 and TRBJ2-7): KAGVTQTPRYLIKTRGQQVTLSCSPISGHRSVSWYQQTPGQGLQFLFEYFSETQRNKGNFPGRFSGRQFSNSRSEMNVSTLELGDSALYLCASSLGGQGVLSYEQYFGPGTRLTVT.

The CDR3 DNA reads TGTGCCAGCAGCTTCCCCGGGACAGGTTCCTACGAGCAGTACTTC. Encoded protein: CASSFPGTGSYEQYF. The rearrangement links TRBV5-6 to TRBJ2-7; 8 bases are a match to TRBD1. The CDR3 loop spans 15 amino acids. V shed 2 bases, J shed 1 base, and the junction held 5 bases outside the gene matches. The germline V gene encodes CDR1 SGHDT and CDR2 YYEEEE.

J is TRBJ2-2 and V is TRBV7-8; no clear D. Germline V gives CDR1 SGHVS, CDR2 FQNEAQ. The V end lost 5 bases, the J end lost 5 bases, and 6 bases lay between the germline ends. The CDR3 runs to 12 residues. CDR3: CASSDGTGELFF. The CDR3 DNA reads as TGTGCCAGCAGCGACGGGACCGGGGAGCTGTTTTTT.

This clone was counted a single time. This chain connects TRBV10-3 to TRBJ2-2; 10 bases match TRBD1. Germline-derived CDR1 and CDR2 are ENHRY and SYGVKD. V trimming: 3 bases; J trimming: 7 bases; junction bases outside the gene matches: 8. The CDR3 is 16 residues long. This CDR3 reads CAISDPGQGMLGELFF. CDR3 in DNA: TGTGCCATCAGTGACCCGGGACAGGGGATGCTCGGGGAGCTGTTTTTT.